This T cell receptor (beta chain) was captured in a study of T cell repertoires in cytomegalovirus infection. The CDR3 has 15 amino acids. V was clipped by 6 bases and J by 0 bases, with 14 bases between them. Germline CDR1 and CDR2: SGHTA and FQGNSA. Study results and caveats: The cumulative frequency of public TCR beta families distinguished individuals who carried CMV together with the relevant HLA.

Notes on this clonotype: Its cognate antigen is unknown.

TCRdb analysed the reads with MiXCR anew, one entry per CDR3 protein. The data hold some 150,000 distinct CDR3 sequences, with approximately 5.9% observed a single time. The TCR sequence derives from a human donor in good health (CMV status not recorded). Some clones in this sample may be carry-over from other donors' samples. Sequencing was carried out using PBMCs. The rearrangement uses TRBV7-2 and TRBJ2-5; weak D call: TRBD1 (6 bases). CDR3 residues: CASRPDRAYQETQYF. The CDR3 DNA is TGTGCCAGCAGGCCGGACAGAGCGTACCAAGAGACCCAGTACTTC.